Given below is one TCR beta chain in context. This specimen comes from a study of blood T cell repertoires in COVID-19. Study-level background: Samples taken during acute and convalescent COVID-19 were collected in the United States, Italy and Spain.

Between the trimmed V and J ends, which lost 2 bases and 0 bases, there was a span of 13 bases. Per the germline V gene, CDR1 is MGHRA and CDR2 is YSYEKL. The CDR3 has 17 residues. Sequenced by immunoSEQ multiplex PCR; TCRdb stores in-frame clones only, minus some. This sample has a few hundred thousand clones, with around 90% found just once. The chain recombines TRBV4-1 with TRBJ1-4, with a possible D match to TRBD1 (6 bases). This clonotype was sampled from a man between 60 and 70 years old with acute or convalescent COVID-19. Sequencing input: peripheral blood. CDR3 protein: CASSQRGGASTNEKLFF. The CDR3, as DNA: TGCGCCAGCAGCCAACGGGGGGGGGCCTCAACTAATGAAAAACTGTTTTTT.